These 8 T cell receptor beta chains were sequenced from one sample in a study of response to subunit inactivated influenza vaccine. TCRdb itself ran the RT-PCR reads through MiXCR, one entry per CDR3 protein. This sample yields a few hundred thousand distinct CDR3 sequences, of which 12% to 15% are seen a single time; around 10% belongs to the top ten. The source material was PBMCs from blood, sampled 11 to 12 days after vaccination. Receptors were obtained from a man aged 45 to 65 who received an inactivated influenza vaccine.

The CDR3 nucleotides are TGTGCCAGCACCCCGGACTGGAGCTCCTACAATGAGCAGTTCTTC. Amino acid sequence: CASTPDWSSYNEQFF. J is TRBJ2-1 and V is TRBV12-3 or TRBV12-4; D is possibly TRBD2 (5 bases). This CDR3 region has 15 residues. Trimming left V 7 bases short and J 0 bases short, with 13 bases between.

V gene TRBV30 combines with J gene TRBJ2-3, with D maybe TRBD2 (5 bases). Germline CDR1 GTSNPN, CDR2 SVGIG (reference sequence). This CDR3 is 14 amino acids long. The V gene lost 4 bases and the J gene lost 4 bases, with 15 bases spanning the gap. The DNA of the CDR3 is TGTGCCTGGACGGACTCCCGGGCTTCAGATACGCAGTATTTT. This gives the protein CAWTDSRASDTQYF.

This clonotype was counted only a few times. The rearrangement links TRBV29-1 to TRBJ2-7, with 7 bases fitting TRBD1. The junction had 8 bases not matched to a gene; V was cut back by 4 bases and J by 2 bases. The CDR3 totals 14 residues. Per the germline V gene, CDR1 is SQVTM and CDR2 is ANQGSEA. CDR3: CSVALTGSTYEQYF. In DNA, the CDR3 is TGCAGCGTTGCCTTGACAGGGTCCACCTACGAGCAGTACTTC.

This clonotype was picked up a small number of times. The rearrangement uses TRBV6-2 or TRBV6-3 and TRBJ2-7, with D maybe TRBD1 (6 bases). In germline, CDR1 is MNHEY, CDR2 SVGEGT. The CDR3 runs to 15 residues. V lost 4 bases and J 0 bases, leaving 13 bases between the germline ends. The CDR3 here is CASSWDITRSYEQYF. The CDR3 DNA reads as TGTGCCAGCAGTTGGGACATCACGCGCTCCTACGAGCAGTACTTC.

This clonotype was counted between two and nine times. The chain recombines TRBV5-1 with TRBJ2-7, with TRBD2 matching over 11 bases. This CDR3 has 16 amino acids. The germline V gene encodes CDR1 SGHRS and CDR2 YFSETQ. Losses at the gene ends were 4 bases for V and 7 bases for J; bases not matched to a gene: 13. CDR3 region: CASSVGVAGGPGEQYF. For the CDR3, the DNA is TGCGCCAGCAGCGTGGGGGTAGCGGGAGGGCCTGGGGAGCAGTACTTC.

The chain has TRBV7-9 and TRBJ2-3, with 7 bases matching TRBD1. There are 14 residues in the CDR3. V was pared by 6 bases and J by 0 bases, with 3 bases of the junction left unmatched. Germline CDR1 is SEHNR and CDR2 is FQNEAQ (reference sequence). CDR3 DNA sequence: TGTGCCAGCAGAGACAGGGAAAGCACAGATACGCAGTATTTT. As protein: CASRDRESTDTQYF.

In its sample, this clonotype was seen many times. As DNA, the CDR3 is TGTGCCAGCAGTAATCGGGACAGGGGCAACTATGGCTACACCTTC. Translation gives CASSNRDRGNYGYTF. The rearrangement joins TRBV6-1 to TRBJ1-2; 10 nucleotides line up with TRBD1. The CDR3 sequence is 15 residues long. Per germline, CDR1 MNHNS and CDR2 SASEGT. Losses at the gene ends were 5 bases for V and 2 bases for J; bases not matched to a gene: 5.

This clonotype turned up a few times. The genes are TRBV15 and TRBJ1-5; no firm D call. Trimming left V 3 bases short and J 0 bases short, with 9 bases between. CDR1 and CDR2 (germline): LNHNV, YYDKDF (reference sequence). This CDR3 comprises 15 residues. As DNA, the CDR3 is TGTGCCACCAGCAGTCCCGGTTATAGCAATCAGCCCCAGCATTTT. Protein: CATSSPGYSNQPQHF.